The 11 T cell receptor beta chains reported below all come from one sample, sequenced in a study of blood T cell repertoires in COVID-19 (TCRdb year 2020). Libraries were made using the immunoSEQ multiplex PCR assay. Not all clones reach the TCRdb copy of this immuneACCESS table, which keeps in-frame sequences only. Checked studies attribute under half of the gap to unresolved V genes and leave the rest unexplained. A total of about 350,000 clones appear in this sample, roughly nine tenths of them only once. The ten biggest clones cover around 3.9% of the sample. The sequencing sample was made of peripheral blood. The receptors were gathered from a woman in her sixties with COVID-19, enrolled during active disease.

This chain joins TRBV5-1 and TRBJ2-7; D perhaps matches TRBD2 (6 bases). V shed 4 bases and J shed 4 bases, with 12 bases lying between them. In germline, CDR1 is SGHRS, CDR2 YFSETQ. This CDR3 region has 13 residues. CDR3 loop: CASSREIGYEQYF. DNA for the CDR3: TGCGCCAGCAGCCGGGAGATAGGGTACGAGCAGTACTTC.

The chain combines TRBV3-1 (or the pseudogene TRBV3-2) with TRBJ2-1; 7 nucleotides align to TRBD1. The ends lost 0 bases at V and 6 bases at J; junction bases unmatched: 8. This CDR3 spans 16 amino acids. Germline-derived CDR1 and CDR2 are LGHDT and YNNKEL (reference sequence). CDR3 DNA: TGTGCCAGCAGCCAAGATTACGGGACAGTCGGCAATGAGCAGTTCTTC. As protein: CASSQDYGTVGNEQFF.

In the case of this clone: Distinct nucleotide sequences in the sample also encode this CDR3. This chain uses TRBV5-1 with TRBJ2-7, with 7 bases matching TRBD2. V lost 4 bases and J lost 3; bases outside the gene matches: 4. In germline, CDR1 is SGHRS, CDR2 YFSETQ. The length of the CDR3 is 13 residues. In nucleotides, the CDR3 is TGCGCCAGCAGCCCAGGCGGGGGCTACGAGCAGTACTTC. Translating gives CASSPGGGYEQYF.

J is TRBJ1-5 and V is TRBV10-3; a weak D match, TRBD1 (5 bases). Between the trimmed V and J ends, which lost 0 bases and 6 bases, there was a span of 12 bases. Germline V gene data show CDR1 as ENHRY and CDR2 as SYGVKD. This CDR3 has 15 residues. In DNA, the CDR3 is TGTGCCATCAGTGAGTCTATAGGAGGGGCTCAGCCCCAGCATTTT. This encodes CAISESIGGAQPQHF.

The sample holds one count of this clone. The chain couples TRBV28 to TRBJ1-6; weak D call: TRBD1 (6 bases). Germline CDR1 is MDHEN and CDR2 is SYDVKM. The CDR3 sequence is 13 residues long. Between the trimmed V and J ends, which lost 7 bases and 7 bases, there was a span of 11 bases. The CDR3: CASNQGNNSPLHF. The CDR3 DNA is TGTGCCAGCAACCAGGGGAACAATTCACCCCTCCACTTT.

The genes are TRBV18 and TRBJ1-2; 9 bases agree with TRBD1. The V gene's germline CDR1 is KGHSH and CDR2 LQKENI. The CDR3 consists of 13 residues. V lost 6 bases and J lost 3; bases outside the gene matches: 2. CDR3 DNA sequence: TGTGCCAGCTCGCGGACAGGGGACTATGGCTACACCTTC. It encodes CASSRTGDYGYTF.

The chain employs TRBV6-5 and TRBJ2-7; D is unresolved. Germline loops: CDR1 MNHEY, CDR2 SVGAGI. Deletions cut 2 bases from V and 2 bases from J, with 7 bases between. This CDR3 region has 13 residues. The CDR3 region has the DNA TGTGCCAGCAGTTACGGGCAGACCTACGAGCAGTACTTC. Its protein product is CASSYGQTYEQYF.

The chain links TRBV6-4 to TRBJ2-1; 11 nucleotides align to TRBD2. Germline lookup yields CDR1 MRHNA and CDR2 SNTAGT. The ends lost 2 bases at V and 3 bases at J; junction bases unmatched: 3. The CDR3 sequence is 16 residues long. The CDR3 nucleotides are TGTGCCAGCAGTGACCGCACTAGCGGGGGCTACAATGAGCAGTTCTTC. Translated, it gives CASSDRTSGGYNEQFF.

The chain recombines TRBV15 with TRBJ1-4, with D uncertain. CDR1 is LNHNV, CDR2 YYDKDF, per germline (reference sequence). The ends were cut back, 3 bases at V and 5 bases at J, with 7 bases in the middle. There are 13 residues in the CDR3. CDR3: CATSSERNEKLFF. CDR3 DNA sequence: TGTGCCACCAGCAGTGAGAGGAATGAAAAACTGTTTTTT.

This chain joins TRBV6-5 and TRBJ2-1, with TRBD2 identical over 8 bases. Germline CDR1 MNHEY, CDR2 SVGAGI. This CDR3 is built from 14 residues. J gave up 12 bases and V 4 bases, and 11 bases lay outside the gene matches. The CDR3 spells CASSSPGGHSLQFF. Written as DNA, the CDR3 is TGTGCCAGCAGTTCCCCGGGGGGGCACTCTCTGCAGTTCTTC.

The gene calls are TRBV30 and TRBJ2-5; TRBD2 matches 12 bases. Germline V lookup: CDR1 GTSNPN, CDR2 SVGIG (reference sequence). V lost 8 bases, J lost 5 bases, and 9 bases stayed unmatched. CDR3 size: 14 residues. The CDR3 DNA is TGTGCCCAGACCCTAGCGGGGGGGCTGGAGACCCAGTACTTC. It codes for CAQTLAGGLETQYF.